This T cell receptor beta chain was identified during a study of blood T cell repertoires in COVID-19. Study-level information: Collection of acute and convalescent COVID-19 samples took place in the United States, Italy and Spain.

CDR3 length: 13 amino acids. Looked up from germline, CDR1 is MDHEN and CDR2 is SYDVKM. J was trimmed by 9 bases and V by 2 bases; bases with no gene match: 7. Original data processing: For nucleated cells, counts were estimated from reference gene primer amplification. Method: immunoSEQ multiplex PCR; TCRdb's copy keeps in-frame clones and lacks some. V, J and clone size are taken as reported in that table, and D and trimming were inferred from the DNA itself. This sample carries 200,000 to 250,000 clones, roughly 84% of them seen once, and the ten largest clones take approximately 3.8%. Sample: peripheral blood. The chain recombines TRBV28 with TRBJ2-7; 7 positions agree with TRBD1. The source of this sequence is a woman aged 80 or older with acute or convalescent COVID-19. The chain's CDR3 is CASSLPGQNLQYF. DNA for the CDR3: TGTGCCAGCAGTTTACCGGGACAGAATTTGCAGTACTTC. The complete variable domain, with remaining parts taken from reference TRBV28 and TRBJ2-7, reads DVKVTQSSRYLVKRTGEKVFLECVQDMDHENMFWYRQDPGLGLRLIYFSYDVKMKEKGDIPEGYSVSREKKERFSLILESASTNQTSMYLCASSLPGQNLQYFGPGTRLTVT.